The rows below give T cell receptor beta chains drawn from one sample of a study of tumor-infiltrating lymphocytes in oesophageal squamous cell carcinoma. TCRdb ran MiXCR on the PCR reads and lists one entry per CDR3 protein. This sample has 20,000 or so distinct CDR3 sequences; about 42% occur once, and the top ten carry roughly a sixth. Sequenced: normal esophageal tissue next to the tumor. These receptors originate from a female donor with esophageal squamous cell carcinoma. Each CDR3 is given with its conserved first and last residue. Clone size is stated in some rows and not others, as once, few, many or a class when expanded.

few	TRBV28	CASTSVVSGYQETQYF
-	TRBV11-2	CASSPDREQTLYF
many	TRBV11-2	CASRLGASPVHEQYF
medium-sized	TRBV6-1	CASSRTGDTEAFF
-	TRBV7-3	CASSWTGAYNEQFF
many	TRBV2	CASSGPGSGTSPLHF
once	TRBV7-3	CASSFGTTNEQFF
-	TRBV27	CASSLRTGGSGANVLTF
-	TRBV7-3	CASSFSGGLQETQYF
medium-sized	TRBV10-2	CASTWTVQETQYF
-	TRBV7-6	CASSSVGGYNEQFF
many	TRBV5-6	CASSLAINTDTQYF
-	TRBV5-6	CASRDRGRNEKLFF
-	TRBV11-2	CASLAGSKTDTQYF
few	TRBV11-2	CASSPGTSGRSYEQYF
-	TRBV6-6	CASSYSVGSYEQYF
many	TRBV18	CASSPNTDLYEQYF
-	TRBV18	CASSPQDRVNQPQHF
large	TRBV7-2	CASSSRRGGSYNEQFF
medium-sized	TRBV24-1	CATSDTRTSGRGETQYF
-	TRBV7-6	CASSFDGGSYNEQFF
many	TRBV11-3	CASSPRLLAGGSSYEQYF
many	TRBV19	CASRGSGGDTQYF
many	TRBV5-1	CASSSLAPQPGGTDTQYF